A single sample gave rise to the 18 T cell receptor beta chains below, sequenced in a study of OX40 agonist ivuxolimab in advanced cancers. TCRdb's table, derived via immunoSEQ multiplex PCR, lists solely in-frame clones and lacks some. Counted here are approximately 69,000 clones, roughly 84% occurring once; the ten biggest clones make up 7.9%. The sequencing here drew on CD4+ or CD8+ T cells sorted from blood, taken in a trial of the OX40 agonist ivuxolimab. The receptors were sampled from an adult with an advanced solid tumor such as melanoma, head and neck, liver or kidney cancer.

This sequence joins TRBV25-1 and TRBJ2-7; TRBD1 or TRBD2 may be the D gene (5 bases each). The CDR3 covers 16 residues. Germline-derived CDR1 and CDR2 are MGHDK and SYGVNS. Trimming removed 4 bases from V and 3 bases from J, with 19 bases in between. The CDR3 DNA reads as TGTGCCAGCAGTGGCCCGGGACCCACGACCTACTACGAGCAGTACTTC. Its translation is CASSGPGPTTYYEQYF.

The V gene is TRBV10-3, the J gene TRBJ1-4, with 8 bases fitting TRBD1. Germline CDR1 reads ENHRY; CDR2 reads SYGVKD. This CDR3 has 15 residues. The V gene end was trimmed by 6 bases and the J gene end by 4 bases; junction bases not matched to a gene: 7. CDR3 amino acids: CAISATGADNEKLFF. Here the CDR3 DNA reads TGTGCCATCAGCGCGACAGGGGCGGATAATGAAAAACTGTTTTTT.

This chain links TRBV4-1 with TRBJ1-6, with TRBD1 as a possible D gene (6 bases). Germline loops: CDR1 MGHRA, CDR2 YSYEKL. V lost 2 bases, J lost 0 bases, and 14 bases lay in between. The CDR3 runs to 18 residues. CDR3 nucleotide sequence: TGCGCCAGCAGCCAAAGAGCAGGGGATAGCTCCTATAATTCACCCCTCCACTTT. Amino acids: CASSQRAGDSSYNSPLHF.

This chain uses TRBV9 with TRBJ1-3, with TRBD1 matching 9 bases. The CDR3 is 17 amino acids. Per the germline V gene, CDR1 is SGDLS and CDR2 is YYNGEE. Trimming at V came to 3 bases and at J to 2 bases, leaving 9 bases not matched to a gene. The CDR3 here is CASSEPGQGSTGNTIYF. CDR3 nucleotide sequence: TGTGCCAGCAGCGAGCCCGGACAGGGGTCTACTGGAAACACCATATATTTT.

The rearrangement joins TRBV19 to TRBJ1-1, with 10 bases identical to TRBD1. In germline, CDR1 is LNHDA, CDR2 SQIVND (reference sequence). Germline trimming cut 5 bases from V and 5 bases from J; bases unmatched to any gene: 8. This CDR3 spans 15 amino acids. CDR3 residues: CASSPQGQGKTEAFF. In DNA, the CDR3 is TGTGCCAGTAGTCCCCAGGGACAGGGGAAAACTGAAGCTTTCTTT.

This chain uses TRBV9 with TRBJ1-1; D is unresolved. Per the germline V gene, CDR1 is SGDLS and CDR2 is YYNGEE. The V and J ends lost 1 base and 1 base respectively, with 5 bases between them. The CDR3 has 13 residues. Here the CDR3 DNA reads TGTGCCAGCAGCGTAAACAGGAACACTGAAGCTTTCTTT. Translation: CASSVNRNTEAFF.

This clone turned up a few times. The chain has TRBV5-1 and TRBJ1-1; 7 positions match TRBD1. The CDR3 totals 13 residues. CDR1 is SGHRS, CDR2 YFSETQ, per germline. The V and J ends lost 4 bases and 4 bases, in that order; junction bases with no gene match: 4. CDR3 nucleotides: TGCGCCAGCAGCCCACCAGGGGGCACTGAAGCTTTCTTT. Residues: CASSPPGGTEAFF.

V gene TRBV9 combines with J gene TRBJ1-2, with TRBD1 matching 12 bases. This CDR3 is 15 amino acids long. The germline V gene has CDR1 SGDLS and CDR2 YYNGEE. Trimming at V came to 3 bases and at J to 4 bases, leaving 4 bases not matched to a gene. CDR3 residues: CASSEGTGGAYGYTF. CDR3 sequence (DNA): TGTGCCAGCAGCGAGGGGACAGGGGGCGCCTATGGCTACACCTTC. Based on the CDR3 plus reference TRBV9 and TRBJ1-2, the full variable domain is DSGVTQTPKHLITATGQRVTLRCSPRSGDLSVYWYQQSLDQGLQFLIQYYNGEERAKGNILERFSAQQFPDLHSELNLSSLELGDSALYFCASSEGTGGAYGYTFGSGTRLTVV.

The chain has TRBV7-9 and TRBJ2-3, with 7 bases matching TRBD2. This CDR3 is built from 16 residues. J gave up 3 bases and V 5 bases, and 11 bases lay outside the gene matches. Germline assignment: CDR1 SEHNR and CDR2 FQNEAQ (reference sequence). The CDR3 is CASSTPPGGLTDTQYF. Here the CDR3 DNA reads TGTGCCAGCAGCACGCCACCGGGGGGATTAACAGATACGCAGTATTTT.

The DNA of the CDR3 is TGTGCCAGCAGTTACCGGCAGGAAAACACTGAAGCTTTCTTT. Amino acids: CASSYRQENTEAFF. J is TRBJ1-1 and V is TRBV6-5; the D is unclear. Trimming pared 2 bases from V and 2 bases from J, leaving 9 bases between. The CDR3 runs 14 residues. Germline-derived CDR1 and CDR2 are MNHEY and SVGAGI.

The V and J genes are TRBV11-2 and TRBJ1-1; 11 bases are shared with TRBD1. V lost 5 bases, J lost 1 base, and 3 bases stayed unmatched. Germline V gene data show CDR1 as SGHAT and CDR2 as FQNNGV. This CDR3 is 15 amino acids long. CDR3 in amino acids: CASSPGQGANTEAFF. The CDR3 nucleotides read TGTGCCAGCAGCCCCGGACAGGGGGCGAACACTGAAGCTTTCTTT. The full variable domain, in which reference TRBV11-2 and TRBJ1-1 provide the parts outside the CDR3, is EAGVAQSPRYKIIEKRQSVAFWCNPISGHATLYWYQQILGQGPKLLIQFQNNGVVDDSQLPKDRFSAERLKGVDSTLKIQPAKLEDSAVYLCASSPGQGANTEAFFGQGTRLTVV.

J is TRBJ2-2 and V is TRBV19; possibly TRBD1 for D (5 bases). Per germline, CDR1 LNHDA and CDR2 SQIVND (reference sequence). V was shortened by 3 bases and J by 6 bases, with 8 bases between the two germline ends. This CDR3 spans 13 amino acids. The CDR3 loop is CASSIIRAGELFF. CDR3 sequence (DNA): TGTGCCAGTAGTATTATCAGGGCCGGGGAGCTGTTTTTT. Based on the CDR3 plus reference TRBV19 and TRBJ2-2, the full variable domain is DGGITQSPKYLFRKEGQNVTLSCEQNLNHDAMYWYRQDPGQGLRLIYYSQIVNDFQKGDIAEGYSVSREKKESFPLTVTSAQKNPTAFYLCASSIIRAGELFFGEGSRLTVL.

This clone was seen a few times. V usage is TRBV4-2 and J usage is TRBJ1-1; D is ambiguous. There are 14 residues in the CDR3. Germline values: CDR1 LGHNA, CDR2 YNFKEQ. V was pared by 3 bases and J by 1 base, with 9 bases between. In DNA form, the CDR3 reads TGTGCCAGCAGCCAGACATGGGGGAACACTGAAGCTTTCTTT. Translation: CASSQTWGNTEAFF.

The rearrangement links TRBV27 to TRBJ1-1; no clear D gene. Germline V gene data show CDR1 as MNHEY and CDR2 as SMNVEV (reference sequence). Trimming shortened V by 2 bases and J by 1 base, and 5 bases separated the two germline ends. The CDR3 consists of 13 residues. The CDR3 sequence: CASSLAGNTEAFF. CDR3 bases: TGTGCCAGCAGTTTAGCGGGGAACACTGAAGCTTTCTTT.

In DNA, the CDR3 is TGTGCCATCAGTGAGTACCCGGGACAGGGGGTAAATCAGCCCCAGCATTTT. Amino acids: CAISEYPGQGVNQPQHF. V and J are TRBV10-3 and TRBJ1-5; TRBD1 matches at 11 bases. V trimming: 1 base; J trimming: 4 bases; junction bases outside the gene matches: 6. CDR1 is ENHRY, CDR2 SYGVKD, per germline. This CDR3 is built from 17 residues.

This chain links TRBV7-2 with TRBJ1-1; a possible D gene is TRBD1 (6 bases). V was shortened by 7 bases and J by 4 bases, with 13 bases between the two germline ends. The CDR3 is 13 amino acids. Germline CDR1 SGHTA, CDR2 FQGNSA. The CDR3 loop reads CASNEGGGTEAFF. For the CDR3, the DNA is TGTGCCAGCAACGAGGGGGGGGGCACTGAAGCTTTCTTT.

The chain has TRBV7-9 and TRBJ2-2; unclear D gene. The CDR3 has 14 amino acids. Germline-derived CDR1 and CDR2 are SEHNR and FQNEAQ (reference sequence). V was pared by 5 bases and J by 2 bases, with 9 bases between. The CDR3 DNA reads as TGTGCCAGCAGCCGCCAACTCAACACCGGGGAGCTGTTTTTT. Translating it yields CASSRQLNTGELFF.

The J gene is TRBJ1-2, the V gene TRBV15; tentatively, D is TRBD1 (6 bases). The length of the CDR3 is 14 residues. Trimming stripped 1 base from V and 10 bases from J, with 16 bases between. The V gene's germline CDR1 is LNHNV and CDR2 YYDKDF (reference sequence). Written as DNA, the CDR3 is TGTGCCACCAGCAGAGCAGGACAGAACCGTCCCTACACCTTC. Translated: CATSRAGQNRPYTF.